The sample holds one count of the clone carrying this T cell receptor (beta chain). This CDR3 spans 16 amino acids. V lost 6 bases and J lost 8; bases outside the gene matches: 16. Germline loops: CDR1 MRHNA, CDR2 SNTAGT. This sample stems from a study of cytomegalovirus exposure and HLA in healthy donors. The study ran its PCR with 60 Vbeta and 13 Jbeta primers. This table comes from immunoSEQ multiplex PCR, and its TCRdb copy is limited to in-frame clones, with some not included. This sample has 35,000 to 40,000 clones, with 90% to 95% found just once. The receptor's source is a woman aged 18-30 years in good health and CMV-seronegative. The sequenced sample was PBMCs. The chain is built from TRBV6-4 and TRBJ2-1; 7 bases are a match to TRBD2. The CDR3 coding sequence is TGTGCCAGCAGCCCACTTGTGGGAGGGAATAGCGATGAGCAGTTCTTC. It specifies CASSPLVGGNSDEQFF.